This passage covers 10 T cell receptor beta chains from one sample sequenced in a study of OX40 agonist ivuxolimab in advanced cancers. Using immunoSEQ multiplex PCR, the repertoire was profiled, and TCRdb retains in-frame clones only, with some absent. The table has about 70,000 clones, about 78% seen once. The starting material was CD4+ or CD8+ T cells sorted from blood, obtained in a trial of the OX40 agonist ivuxolimab. All receptors come from an adult with an advanced solid tumor such as melanoma, head and neck, liver or kidney cancer.

V is TRBV2 and J is TRBJ2-3; TRBD2 matches 9 bases. Germline lookup yields CDR1 SNHLY and CDR2 FYNNEI. The CDR3 totals 16 residues. The J segment lost 2 bases and the V segment lost 3 bases, leaving 6 bases of the junction unmatched. CDR3: CASSEEAGGPTDTQYF. For the CDR3, the DNA is TGTGCCAGCAGTGAGGAAGCGGGGGGCCCCACAGATACGCAGTATTTT.

This clone was seen more than once but under ten times. The chain joins TRBV6-1 to TRBJ1-3; D not certain. Germline V lookup: CDR1 MNHNS, CDR2 SASEGT. V lost 0 bases, J lost 0 bases, and 9 bases lay in between. The CDR3 consists of 16 residues. CDR3 sequence (DNA): TGTGCCAGCAGTGAAGCCTACCGACGCTCTGGAAACACCATATATTTT. Its translation: CASSEAYRRSGNTIYF.

The chain uses TRBV13 and TRBJ2-5; D uncertain. Germline CDR1 and CDR2: PRHDT and FYEKMQ (reference sequence). V was trimmed by 0 bases and J by 7 bases, leaving 12 bases between them. This CDR3 has 14 amino acids. CDR3 in amino acids: CASSLGAATGTQYF. Written as DNA, the CDR3 is TGTGCCAGCAGCTTAGGCGCGGCGACGGGGACCCAGTACTTC. Drawing the rest from reference TRBV13 and TRBJ2-5, the complete variable domain is AAGVIQSPRHLIKEKRETATLKCYPIPRHDTVYWYQQGPGQDPQFLISFYEKMQSDKGSIPDRFSAQQFSDYHSELNMSSLELGDSALYFCASSLGAATGTQYFGPGTRLLVL.

Here the CDR3 reads CASSEEQGAGGSPLHF. In DNA, the CDR3 is TGTGCCAGCAGTGAAGAACAGGGGGCCGGTGGTTCACCCCTCCACTTT. The rearrangement joins TRBV6-1 to TRBJ1-6, with 9 bases fitting TRBD1. CDR1 MNHNS and CDR2 SASEGT come from the germline V gene. With V trimmed by 1 base and J by 9 bases, 7 bases remained unmatched. The CDR3 spans 16 residues.

This clone turned up a few times. The rearrangement joins TRBV6-1 to TRBJ2-7; 7 bases line up with TRBD2. The trim removed 4 bases at V and 4 bases at J, leaving 10 bases unmatched. The CDR3 length is 15 residues. Germline-derived CDR1 and CDR2 are MNHNS and SASEGT. The CDR3 spells CASSVSSGGIYEQYF. The CDR3 region has the DNA TGTGCCAGCAGTGTCTCCTCGGGGGGAATATACGAGCAGTACTTC.

The V call is TRBV10-2, the J call TRBJ2-3; a possible D gene is TRBD2 (6 bases). This CDR3 has 14 residues. V was shortened by 6 bases and J by 0 bases, with 10 bases between the two germline ends. Looked up from germline, CDR1 is WSHSY and CDR2 is SAAADI. The CDR3: CASSLSGSTDTQYF. CDR3 coding DNA: TGCGCCAGCAGCCTTAGCGGTAGCACAGATACGCAGTATTTT.

Points on this clone: At one boundary the junction diverges from the germline segment, which might be a read error. The genes are TRBV7-2 and TRBJ2-4, with D tentatively TRBD1 or TRBD2 (6 bases each). The CDR3 loop spans 16 amino acids. From germline, CDR1 is SGHTA and CDR2 FQGNSA. CDR3 in DNA: TGTGCCAGCAGATTAGGGGGGACCCTAGCCAAAAACATTCAGTACTTC. It yields the protein CASRLGGTLAKNIQYF.

This chain links TRBV12-1 with TRBJ2-1; TRBD2 reflects the table's D call only, with no check against the DNA. TRBV12-1 is assigned pseudogene status. This CDR3 is 19 amino acids long. This CDR3 reads CASSLRRLLGTSWENEQFF. The CDR3 nucleotides read TGTGCCAGCAGCTTAAGGCGACTTCTTGGGACTAGCTGGGAGAATGAGCAGTTCTTC.

The chain recombines TRBV5-4 with TRBJ1-2; D not certain. This CDR3 is 15 amino acids long. Germline V lookup: CDR1 SGHNT, CDR2 YYREEE (reference sequence). V dropped 0 bases and J dropped 3 bases, with 12 bases sitting between them. CDR3 coding DNA: TGTGCCAGCAGCTTGGACCTGGACGGCGACTATGGCTACACCTTC. Translated: CASSLDLDGDYGYTF.

V usage is TRBV7-2 and J usage is TRBJ2-7, with TRBD1 as a possible D gene (5 bases). This CDR3 is 14 amino acids long. Germline lookup yields CDR1 SGHTA and CDR2 FQGNSA. Trimming stripped 3 bases from V and 2 bases from J, with 11 bases between. CDR3 amino acids: CASSFPGIPYEQYF. The CDR3 nucleotides read TGTGCCAGCAGCTTTCCAGGGATCCCCTACGAGCAGTACTTC.